Presented here are 10 T cell receptor beta chains from one specimen sequenced in a study of beta chain features in type 1 diabetes. Findings of the study overall: Across all four CD4+ subsets, people with type 1 diabetes showed modestly shorter TCRB CDR3s.

These TCRs' antigens remain unknown. Expressed TCRB transcripts got sequenced, as all isolated RNA was reverse transcribed. Data came from immunoSEQ multiplex PCR; TCRdb stores just in-frame clones and leaves some out. The sample lists fewer than 300,000 clones, around 21% occurring once. Specimen: naive CD4+ T cells from blood. Receptors originate from a woman aged 40-49 years with type 1 diabetes.

In its sample, this clone was seen many times. This chain uses TRBV7-9 with TRBJ2-1; D is undetermined. This CDR3 region has 12 residues. CDR1 is SEHNR, CDR2 FQNEAQ, per germline (reference sequence). Trimming removed 7 bases at V and 7 bases at J, with 11 bases between. This CDR3 is CASTQLANEQFF. The DNA for the CDR3 is TGTGCCAGCACCCAGTTGGCAAATGAGCAGTTCTTC. Using reference TRBV7-9 and TRBJ2-1 for the parts outside the CDR3, the full variable domain is DTGVSQNPRHKITKRGQNVTFRCDPISEHNRLYWYRQTLGQGPEFLTYFQNEAQLEKSRLLSDRFSAERPKGSFSTLEIQRTEQGDSAMYLCASTQLANEQFFGPGTRLTVL.

In this sample, this clone turned up once. The CDR3: CASRPQGLEQFF. In nucleotides, the CDR3 is TGTGCCAGCAGACCTCAGGGGCTAGAGCAGTTCTTC. This rearrangement joins TRBV6-6 to TRBJ2-1; tentative D call: TRBD1 (6 bases). Germline V gene data show CDR1 as MNHNY and CDR2 as SVGAGI (reference sequence). The CDR3 runs to 12 residues. Trimming cost V 6 bases and J 10 bases, with 13 bases left between them.

This clone was recorded a few times. The chain combines TRBV14 with TRBJ1-1, with a weak D call TRBD1 (6 bases). The CDR3 has 13 amino acids. V was cut by 6 bases and J by 2 bases, with 10 bases left in between. Germline CDR1 SGHDN, CDR2 FVKESK. In DNA form, the CDR3 reads TGTGCCAGCAGAAGGACAGTAAACACTGAAGCTTTCTTT. Amino acids: CASRRTVNTEAFF.

The chain uses TRBV4-1 and TRBJ1-2, with D possibly being TRBD1 (6 bases). CDR3 length: 15 residues. Germline V gene lookup returns CDR1 MGHRA and CDR2 YSYEKL. V was pared by 0 bases and J by 8 bases, with 16 bases between. This chain's CDR3 is CASSQEGAGTGGYTF. The CDR3 bases are TGCGCCAGCAGCCAAGAGGGGGCAGGGACGGGCGGCTACACCTTC.

This clone was seen more than once but under ten times. This CDR3 is also generated by other DNA sequences in the sample. The gene calls are TRBV6-5 and TRBJ1-1; D unclear. The CDR3 sequence is 13 residues long. Germline V gene sequence: CDR1 MNHEY, CDR2 SVGAGI. With 0 bases removed from V and 1 base from J, the gap between germline ends came to 3 bases. CDR3 protein: CASSYSRNTEAFF. The CDR3 DNA reads as TGTGCCAGCAGTTACTCCAGGAACACTGAAGCTTTCTTT.

This clone was seen a handful of times. V gene TRBV2 combines with J gene TRBJ2-7, with D maybe TRBD1 (6 bases). Germline V CDR1 and CDR2: SNHLY, FYNNEI. The CDR3 is 15 residues long. Trimming left V 6 bases short and J 2 bases short, with 17 bases between. The CDR3 loop reads CASRPLLTGPYEQYF. CDR3 DNA: TGTGCCAGCAGGCCCCTCTTAACAGGGCCCTACGAGCAGTACTTC.

This clone was seen only a few times. The CDR3 coding sequence is TGTGCCAGCAGCTCCGGGACTAGCGGGGCCGCCTACAATGAGCAGTTCTTC. Encoded protein: CASSSGTSGAAYNEQFF. This chain links TRBV7-3 with TRBJ2-1; 13 nucleotides agree with TRBD2. The CDR3 is made up of 17 amino acids. Per the germline V gene, CDR1 is SGHTA and CDR2 is FQGTGA. Trimming cost V 4 bases and J 2 bases; bases outside gene matches: 5.

The chain combines TRBV30 with TRBJ1-2; the D is unclear. CDR1 and CDR2 from the germline V gene are GTSNPN and SVGIG (reference sequence). This CDR3 has 10 amino acids. The ends were cut back, 7 bases at V and 4 bases at J, with 7 bases in the middle. CDR3 DNA sequence: TGTGCCTCCTTCCGCTATGGCTACACCTTC. It specifies CASFRYGYTF.

This sequence joins TRBV7-9 and TRBJ2-2, with 7 positions matching TRBD2. Trimming cost V 7 bases and J 0 bases; bases outside gene matches: 14. CDR1 and CDR2 (germline): SEHNR, FQNEAQ (reference sequence). The CDR3 totals 18 residues. The CDR3 DNA reads as TGTGCCAGCACCCCCCCGAGTAGCGGGCCATCGAACACCGGGGAGCTGTTTTTT. Translation gives CASTPPSSGPSNTGELFF.

This chain links TRBV7-2 with TRBJ2-5, with no clear D. CDR1 SGHTA and CDR2 FQGNSA come from the germline V gene. The CDR3 contains 11 residues. V was cut by 8 bases and J by 5 bases, with 9 bases left in between. CDR3 coding DNA: TGTGCCAGCGGGCCCCGGGAGACCCAGTACTTC. It is translated as CASGPRETQYF.